The 3 T cell receptor beta chains given below trace back to one sample, sequenced in a study of response to subunit inactivated influenza vaccine. TCRdb re-called the RT-PCR reads with MiXCR, one entry per CDR3 protein. This table holds a few hundred thousand distinct CDR3 sequences, 14% found once. Specimen: PBMCs from blood, collected roughly 13 days after vaccination. Receptors were obtained from a man in his forties or fifties who received an inactivated influenza vaccine.

This clonotype showed up just a few times. This chain uses TRBV20-1 with TRBJ2-1; 11 bases align to TRBD1. The CDR3 runs to 17 residues. From germline, CDR1 is DFQATT and CDR2 SNEGSKA (reference sequence). V was clipped by 3 bases and J by 3 bases; unmatched bases: 10. In nucleotides, the CDR3 is TGCAGTGCTAGGCTGGGAGCGGGACAGGGGGGCTACAATGAGCAGTTCTTC. As protein: CSARLGAGQGGYNEQFF.

This chain uses TRBV12-3 or TRBV12-4 with TRBJ2-1; 13 bases fit TRBD2. The CDR3 contains 18 residues. J gave up 3 bases and V 2 bases, and 7 bases lay outside the gene matches. The CDR3 sequence: CASSLTTGTSGIYNEQFF. Here the CDR3 DNA reads TGTGCCAGCAGTTTAACAACTGGGACTAGCGGGATCTACAATGAGCAGTTCTTC.

The rearrangement joins TRBV20-1 to TRBJ1-1, with D maybe TRBD1 (6 bases). V lost 3 bases and J 4 bases, leaving 15 bases between the germline ends. Per germline, CDR1 DFQATT and CDR2 SNEGSKA (reference sequence). The CDR3 contains 14 residues. The CDR3: CSARAGGPGTEAFF. For the CDR3, the DNA is TGCAGTGCTAGGGCCGGGGGGCCGGGCACTGAAGCTTTCTTT.